The source of this T cell receptor (beta chain) is a study of cytotoxic CD8 clonotypes in ibrutinib-treated CLL. Study-wide points: Private clonotypes, not public ones, expanded at ibrutinib response. Rising at ibrutinib response, clonality subsequently fell back toward baseline at progression.

Generated by immunoSEQ multiplex PCR, the TCRdb table keeps only in-frame clones and is missing some. The data show about 44,000 clones, about 70% seen once. In regard to this clone: Its antigen remains unidentified.

Trimming removed 8 bases from V and 0 bases from J, with 11 bases in between. Per the germline V gene, CDR1 is MNHNS and CDR2 is SASEGT. The CDR3 contains 14 residues. Cryopreserved PBMCs yielded about 2.1 micrograms of genomic DNA for TCR beta libraries. The sequence came from a human donor with chronic lymphocytic leukemia. The sample consisted of PBMCs, taken after 12 months of ibrutinib treatment. The chain has TRBV6-1 and TRBJ1-3; the D gene is possibly TRBD1 (5 bases). CDR3 sequence (DNA): TGTGCCAGCCGTCTCGACAGCTCTGGAAACACCATATATTTT. It codes for CASRLDSSGNTIYF.